The present entry profiles one T cell receptor beta chain with its context. The sample is drawn from a study of immune characterization of retroperitoneal liposarcoma. TCRdb used MiXCR to reprocess the PCR reads, holding one entry per CDR3 protein. Of roughly 8,200 distinct CDR3 sequences detected, around 40% appear once; the ten largest clones hold more than 9%. The CDR3 is 12 residues long. Germline V gives CDR1 MNHNS, CDR2 SASEGT. Deletions cut 10 bases from V and 1 base from J, with 10 bases between. This receptor was identified in a male donor with retroperitoneal liposarcoma. The rearrangement joins TRBV6-1 to TRBJ2-5; D remains unclear. The sequenced material came from tumor tissue. CDR3 nucleotides: TGTGCCACCACCTGGGGCCAAGAGACCCAGTACTTC. It yields the protein CATTWGQETQYF.